Listed below are T cell receptor beta chains from one sample, sequenced in a study of T cells after yellow fever vaccination. TCRdb redid the calling of the 5' RACE reads with MiXCR, one entry per CDR3 protein. The table includes approximately 610,000 distinct CDR3 sequences, roughly a sixth detected once. Here the sequenced sample was PBMCs, taken 5 to 6 days after the first yellow fever vaccination. These receptors were obtained from a man between 18 and 29 years old who received the YFV17D yellow fever vaccine. CDR3s include the opening cysteine and the closing phenylalanine or tryptophan. The D gene is left open where the match is weak. Where a row states a size, it is once, few, many or the class of an expanded clone; other rows omit it.

V,J,size,D,CDR3,DNA
TRBV7-8,TRBJ1-5,few,TRBD1,CASSGRQGDQPQHF,TGTGCCAGCAGCGGACGACAGGGGGATCAGCCCCAGCATTTT
TRBV14,TRBJ1-1,-,-,CASSHRWGRGDTEAFF,TGTGCCAGCAGCCATCGTTGGGGCAGGGGCGACACTGAAGCTTTCTTT
TRBV5-1,TRBJ2-5,few,TRBD2,CASSRDGLAGGETQYF,TGCGCCAGCAGCCGGGATGGACTAGCGGGGGGGGAGACCCAGTACTTC
TRBV11-2,TRBJ2-1,-,-,CASSLGTAPDNEQFF,TGTGCCAGCAGCTTAGGTACAGCCCCGGACAATGAGCAGTTCTTC
TRBV7-3,TRBJ2-1,-,TRBD2,CASSAGGAYNEQFF,TGTGCCAGCAGCGCCGGGGGGGCCTACAATGAGCAGTTCTTC
TRBV2,TRBJ2-1,-,TRBD1,CASNQDRGSYNEQFF,TGTGCCAGCAACCAAGACAGGGGATCCTACAATGAGCAGTTCTTC
TRBV3-1,TRBJ2-5,-,TRBD2,CASSQGASGTETQYF,TGTGCCAGCAGCCAAGGGGCTAGCGGCACGGAGACCCAGTACTTC
TRBV20-1,TRBJ1-1,few,-,CSAKAGDTEAFF,TGCAGTGCTAAAGCGGGGGACACTGAAGCTTTCTTT
TRBV29-1,TRBJ2-3,few,-,CSVRDRGPPTDTQYF,TGCAGCGTCCGAGATAGGGGTCCCCCCACAGATACGCAGTATTTT
TRBV7-2,TRBJ2-1,few,TRBD2,CASSLTGGAVGEQFF,TGTGCCAGCAGCTTAACCGGGGGGGCGGTAGGTGAGCAGTTCTTC
TRBV6-1,TRBJ2-5,-,-,CASNTRAGRGETQYF,TGTGCCAGCAACACAAGGGCGGGGAGGGGGGAGACCCAGTACTTC
TRBV10-2,TRBJ2-3,-,TRBD2,CASSRGLAGSADTQYF,TGCGCCAGCAGTCGTGGACTAGCGGGGAGCGCAGATACGCAGTATTTT
TRBV10-1,TRBJ2-5,few,-,CASSEGHQETQYF,TGCGCCAGCAGTGAAGGACACCAAGAGACCCAGTACTTC
TRBV6-5,TRBJ2-5,few,-,CASSYIRSGQETQYF,TGTGCCAGCAGTTATATTCGGAGCGGCCAAGAGACCCAGTACTTC
TRBV18,TRBJ1-3,few,-,CASSPNLGDSGNTIYF,TGTGCCAGCTCACCAAATCTAGGGGACTCTGGAAACACCATATATTTT
TRBV6-4,TRBJ2-2,-,TRBD1,CASDRDRGTGELFF,TGTGCCAGCGACCGGGACAGGGGTACCGGGGAGCTGTTTTTT
TRBV3-1,TRBJ2-5,few,TRBD2,CASSQDVTGGPWETQYF,TGTGCCAGCAGCCAAGATGTAACGGGGGGGCCCTGGGAGACCCAGTACTTC
TRBV20-1,TRBJ1-6,-,-,CSARDMGQPSNNSPLHF,TGCAGTGCTAGAGATATGGGTCAACCCAGCAATAATTCACCCCTCCACTTT
TRBV5-1,TRBJ2-2,few,TRBD1,CASSLATGSVLTGELFF,TGCGCCAGCAGCTTGGCGACAGGGTCGGTGTTGACCGGGGAGCTGTTTTTT
TRBV7-2,TRBJ1-6,-,-,CASSLGLSNSPLHF,TGTGCCAGCAGCTTGGGACTGTCTAATTCACCCCTCCACTTT
TRBV10-3,TRBJ1-2,-,-,CAISEEGSANYGYTF,TGTGCCATCAGTGAGGAAGGATCGGCTAACTATGGCTACACCTTC
TRBV7-2,TRBJ2-2,-,-,CASSLQWTGELFF,TGTGCCAGCAGCCTGCAGTGGACCGGGGAGCTGTTTTTT
TRBV4-2,TRBJ2-7,-,-,CASSQEVARRTTYEQYF,TGTGCCAGCAGCCAAGAGGTCGCCAGGAGGACCACCTACGAGCAGTACTTC
TRBV5-1,TRBJ2-7,few,-,CASSLGQAHEQYF,TGCGCCAGCAGCTTGGGTCAGGCCCACGAGCAGTACTTC
TRBV5-4,TRBJ2-6,-,TRBD1,CATDRENSGANVLTF,TGTGCCACCGACAGGGAAAATTCTGGGGCCAACGTCCTGACTTTC
TRBV7-2,TRBJ1-3,many,-,CASSFGLNSGNTIYF,TGTGCCAGCAGCTTTGGGCTGAACTCTGGAAACACCATATATTTT
TRBV7-2,TRBJ1-5,once,-,CASSSGANQPQHF,TGTGCCAGCAGCTCCGGGGCCAATCAGCCCCAGCATTTT
TRBV27,TRBJ1-5,-,TRBD1,CASSSVAGGGSQPQHF,TGTGCCAGCAGCTCAGTCGCAGGGGGCGGAAGTCAGCCCCAGCATTTT